This TCR beta chain was identified during a study of shared T cell receptors in the human thymus. V was cut by 4 bases and J by 3 bases, with 14 bases left in between. CDR1 SGHDT and CDR2 YYEEEE come from the germline V gene. The CDR3 sequence is 15 residues long. This table comes from immunoSEQ multiplex PCR, and its TCRdb copy is limited to in-frame clones, with some not included. The sample has over 450,000 clones, roughly 74% seen once. The same data also went into a second study, on human thymus T cells. As that study records: All donors were healthy Finnish infants who were undergoing corrective surgery to treat congenital heart defects. Corrective cardiac surgery supplied the resected thymus tissue. In thymic and blood repertoires alike, V and J usage looked biased. Related studies noted strongly shared thymic repertoires across unrelated people.

The receptor was derived from a boy in the first two years of life with a congenital heart defect. The sequenced material came from thymocytes. The chain recombines TRBV5-6 with TRBJ1-5; D remains unclear. The CDR3 sequence is CASSILRENNQPQHF. CDR3 in DNA: TGTGCCAGCAGCATTCTCCGGGAGAACAATCAGCCCCAGCATTTT.